This T cell receptor (beta chain) was profiled in a study of Ad26.COV2.S vaccination and SARS-CoV-2 variants. Sequencing used immunoSEQ multiplex PCR; TCRdb keeps in-frame clones, though not all of them. Among fewer than 500,000 clones listed, approximately 92% were seen once. J was trimmed by 7 bases and V by 4 bases; bases with no gene match: 10. CDR3 size: 15 residues. The germline V gene encodes CDR1 SGDLS and CDR2 YYNGEE. The treatment denotes: around 19 received Ad26.COV2.S at low or high dose, single or two shots; 5 received placebo; per-sample allocation not given. On day 63 after the first injection, vaccine and placebo recipients gave samples.

The sequences come from peripheral blood, collected in a trial of Ad26.COV2.S vaccine versus placebo. The V and J genes are TRBV9 and TRBJ2-2, with TRBD1 identical over 7 bases. This receptor was obtained from a person aged 18 to 65 who received the Ad26.COV2.S COVID-19 vaccine or a placebo. The CDR3 sequence: CASSLGGADVGELFF. CDR3 DNA: TGTGCCAGCAGCTTAGGGGGCGCAGACGTCGGGGAGCTGTTTTTT.